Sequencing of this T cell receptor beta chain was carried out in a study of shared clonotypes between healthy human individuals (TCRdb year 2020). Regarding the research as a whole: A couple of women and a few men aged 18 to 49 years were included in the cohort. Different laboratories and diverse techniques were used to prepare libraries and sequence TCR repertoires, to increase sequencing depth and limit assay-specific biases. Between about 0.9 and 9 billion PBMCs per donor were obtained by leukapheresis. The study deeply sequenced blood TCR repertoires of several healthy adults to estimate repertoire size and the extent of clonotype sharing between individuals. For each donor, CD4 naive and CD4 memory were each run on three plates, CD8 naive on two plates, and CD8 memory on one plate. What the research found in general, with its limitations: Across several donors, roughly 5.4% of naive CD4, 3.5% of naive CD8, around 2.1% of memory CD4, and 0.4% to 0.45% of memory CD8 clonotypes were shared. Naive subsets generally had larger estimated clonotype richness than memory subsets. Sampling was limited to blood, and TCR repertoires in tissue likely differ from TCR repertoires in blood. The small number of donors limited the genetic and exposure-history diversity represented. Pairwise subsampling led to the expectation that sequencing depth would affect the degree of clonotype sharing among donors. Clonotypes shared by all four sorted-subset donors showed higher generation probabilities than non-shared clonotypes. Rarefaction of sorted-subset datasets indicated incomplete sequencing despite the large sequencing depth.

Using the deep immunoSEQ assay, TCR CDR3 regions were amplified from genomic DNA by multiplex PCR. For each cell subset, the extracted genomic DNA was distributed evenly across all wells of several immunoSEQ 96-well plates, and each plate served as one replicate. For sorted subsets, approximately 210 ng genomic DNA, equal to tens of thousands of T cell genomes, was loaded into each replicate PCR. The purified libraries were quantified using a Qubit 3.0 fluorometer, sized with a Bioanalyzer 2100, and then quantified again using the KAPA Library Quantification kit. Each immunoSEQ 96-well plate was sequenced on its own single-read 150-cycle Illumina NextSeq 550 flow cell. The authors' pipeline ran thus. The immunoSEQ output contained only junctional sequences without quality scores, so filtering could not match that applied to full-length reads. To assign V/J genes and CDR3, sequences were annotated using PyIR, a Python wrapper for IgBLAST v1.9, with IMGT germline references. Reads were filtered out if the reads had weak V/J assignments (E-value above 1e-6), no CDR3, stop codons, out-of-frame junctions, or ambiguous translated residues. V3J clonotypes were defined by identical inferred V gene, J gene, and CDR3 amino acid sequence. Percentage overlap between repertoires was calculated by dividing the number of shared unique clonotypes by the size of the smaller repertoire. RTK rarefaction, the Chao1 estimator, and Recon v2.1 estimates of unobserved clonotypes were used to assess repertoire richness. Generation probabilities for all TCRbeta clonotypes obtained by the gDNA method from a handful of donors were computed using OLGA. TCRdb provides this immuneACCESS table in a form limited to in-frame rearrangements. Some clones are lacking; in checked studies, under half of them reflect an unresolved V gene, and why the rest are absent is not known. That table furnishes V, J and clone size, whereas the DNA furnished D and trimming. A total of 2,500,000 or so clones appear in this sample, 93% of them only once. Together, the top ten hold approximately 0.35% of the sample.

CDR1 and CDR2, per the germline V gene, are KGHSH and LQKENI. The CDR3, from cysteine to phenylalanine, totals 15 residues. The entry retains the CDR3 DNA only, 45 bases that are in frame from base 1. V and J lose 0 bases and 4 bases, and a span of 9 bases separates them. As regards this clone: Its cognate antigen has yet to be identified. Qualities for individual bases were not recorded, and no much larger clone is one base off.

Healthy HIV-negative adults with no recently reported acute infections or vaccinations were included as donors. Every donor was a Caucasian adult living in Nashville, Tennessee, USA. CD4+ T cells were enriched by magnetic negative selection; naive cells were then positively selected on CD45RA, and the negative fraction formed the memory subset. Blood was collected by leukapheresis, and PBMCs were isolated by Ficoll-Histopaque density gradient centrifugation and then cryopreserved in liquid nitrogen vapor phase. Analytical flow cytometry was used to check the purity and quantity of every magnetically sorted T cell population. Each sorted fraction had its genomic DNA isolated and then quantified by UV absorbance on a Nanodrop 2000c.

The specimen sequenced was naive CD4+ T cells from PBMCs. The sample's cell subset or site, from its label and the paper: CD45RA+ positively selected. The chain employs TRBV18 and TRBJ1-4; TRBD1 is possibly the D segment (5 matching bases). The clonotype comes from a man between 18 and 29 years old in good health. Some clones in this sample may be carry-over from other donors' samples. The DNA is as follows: TGTGCCAGCTCACCACCGCAGGGACTTAATGAAAAACTGTTTTTT. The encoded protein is CASSPPQGLNEKLFF.